These 21 T cell receptor beta chains were sequenced from one sample in a study of read filtering for tumor transcriptome and immune sequencing. Molecular barcoded adaptors covering alpha/delta and beta/gamma chains were used on roughly 400 ng RNA. In TCRdb, the reads were re-called with MiXCR into one record per CDR3 protein. The data contain around 130,000 distinct CDR3 sequences, roughly 13% of them singletons. Material: a population of CD138-negative cells sorted from bone marrow. These receptors were obtained from a donor aged 40 or older with multiple myeloma.

This clonotype was recorded at least ten times. The chain recombines TRBV29-1 with TRBJ1-6; 7 bases align to TRBD1. Germline V gene data show CDR1 as SQVTM and CDR2 as ANQGSEA. This CDR3 is built from 12 residues. J gave up 6 bases and V 6 bases, and 2 bases lay outside the gene matches. The CDR3 loop reads CSVGDSNSPLHF. The CDR3, as DNA: TGCAGCGTCGGGGACAGTAATTCACCCCTCCACTTT.

A note on this clonotype: One base away lies a much larger clone, so this may be a sequencing read error. The CDR3 DNA reads TGTGCCAGCGGCCCCCGGCCTCAAGAGACCCAGTACTTC. Protein sequence: CASGPRPQETQYF. The rearrangement links TRBV28 to TRBJ2-5, with D unclear. CDR3 length: 13 residues. V shed 8 bases and J shed 2 bases, with 12 bases lying between them. Germline CDR1 reads MDHEN; CDR2 reads SYDVKM.

Ten or more counts support this clonotype. V usage is TRBV6-1 and J usage is TRBJ2-7, with 7 bases lining up with TRBD1. CDR1 and CDR2 from the germline V gene are MNHNS and SASEGT. V lost 5 bases, J lost 4 bases, and 5 bases stayed unmatched. The CDR3 loop spans 13 amino acids. CDR3 protein: CASSQGQYYEQYF. The CDR3 DNA follows: TGTGCCAGCAGTCAGGGACAGTATTACGAGCAGTACTTC.

As regards this clonotype: This may come from a read error, since a much larger clone is one base off. V and J are TRBV5-1 and TRBJ2-2; maybe TRBD2 (6 bases). The CDR3 totals 14 residues. Germline V gives CDR1 SGHRS, CDR2 YFSETQ. For the CDR3, the DNA is TGCGCCAGCAGCTTGACGACCGGTACCGGGGGGCTGTTTTTT. This codes for CASSLTTGTGGLFF. The variable domain in full, completed from reference TRBV5-1 and TRBJ2-2, reads KAGVTQTPRYLIKTRGQQVTLSCSPISGHRSVSWYQQTPGQGLQFLFEYFSETQRNKGNFPGRFSGRQFSNSRSEMNVSTLELGDSALYLCASSLTTGTGGLFFGEGSRLTVL.

Only a few counts were recorded for this clonotype. The rearrangement joins TRBV13 to TRBJ2-4, with 12 bases fitting TRBD2. CDR3 size: 16 residues. CDR1 is PRHDT and CDR2 is FYEKMQ in the germline V gene (reference sequence). V was clipped by 5 bases and J by 0 bases; unmatched bases: 2. The CDR3 DNA reads TGTGCCAGCAGCACGGGACTAGCGGGAGCCAAAAACATTCAGTACTTC. Amino acids: CASSTGLAGAKNIQYF.

At least ten counts were recorded for this clonotype. The gene calls are TRBV14 and TRBJ2-7; 7 positions agree with TRBD1. The length of the CDR3 is 13 residues. CDR1 is SGHDN, CDR2 FVKESK, per germline. V shed 6 bases, J shed 5 bases, and the junction held 7 bases outside the gene matches. In nucleotides, the CDR3 is TGTGCCAGCAGACCCGACAGGGCCGACGAGCAGTACTTC. Its protein is CASRPDRADEQYF. Drawing the rest from reference TRBV14 and TRBJ2-7, the complete variable domain is EAGVTQFPSHSVIEKGQTVTLRCDPISGHDNLYWYRRVMGKEIKFLLHFVKESKQDESGMPNNRFLAERTGGTYSTLKVQPAELEDSGVYFCASRPDRADEQYFGPGTRLTVT.

A single count supports this clonotype. Relative to the germline gene, one junction end is altered; a read error may explain this. V usage is TRBV29-1 and J usage is TRBJ1-5, with a weak D call TRBD1 (6 bases). The germline V gene has CDR1 SQVTM and CDR2 ANQGSEA. CDR3 length: 15 amino acids. The CDR3 region is CSVDPGGTSNQPQHF. The CDR3 region has the DNA TGCAGTGTTGATCCCGGGGGGACAAGTAATCAGCCCCAGCATTTT.

In this sample, this clonotype turned up many times. The chain carries TRBV14 and TRBJ2-5; D possibly corresponds to TRBD2 (6 bases). Trimming took off 2 bases at V and 11 bases at J, with 15 bases between the two ends. The CDR3 is made up of 13 amino acids. The V gene's germline CDR1 is SGHDN and CDR2 FVKESK. The CDR3 loop reads CASSQLATAGQYF. The CDR3 DNA follows: TGTGCCAGCAGCCAACTAGCTACCGCGGGGCAGTACTTC.

Points on this clonotype: This may come from a read error, since a much larger clone is one base off. CDR3: CASSWSGQKGEQYF. Written as DNA, the CDR3 is TGTGCCAGCAGCTGGTCGGGGCAGAAGGGAGAGCAGTACTTC. V gene TRBV3-1 combines with J gene TRBJ2-7; perhaps D is TRBD1 or TRBD2 (5 bases each). CDR3 length: 14 amino acids. CDR1 and CDR2 from the germline V gene are LGHDT and YNNKEL (reference sequence). The V gene lost 5 bases and the J gene lost 7 bases, with 18 bases spanning the gap.

In this sample, this clonotype turned up many times. V is TRBV20-1 and J is TRBJ1-2; maybe TRBD1 (5 bases). CDR3 length: 13 residues. Germline assignment: CDR1 DFQATT and CDR2 SNEGSKA (reference sequence). V lost 3 bases to trimming and J lost 5 bases, with 13 bases between them. The CDR3 loop reads CSARLGGVYGYTF. DNA for the CDR3: TGCAGTGCTAGGCTTGGGGGAGTTTATGGCTACACCTTC.

This clonotype was detected a few times. This chain joins TRBV27 and TRBJ2-1; D unclear. The CDR3 totals 13 residues. Looked up from germline, CDR1 is MNHEY and CDR2 is SMNVEV (reference sequence). Trimming shortened V by 4 bases and J by 8 bases, and 12 bases separated the two germline ends. The CDR3, as DNA: TGTGCCAGCAGTTCCCTACCCTGGGATGAGCAGTTCTTC. Translating gives CASSSLPWDEQFF.

This clonotype has a count of ten or more. The chain carries TRBV7-3 and TRBJ2-7, with TRBD1 matching 8 bases. Germline assignment: CDR1 SGHTA and CDR2 FQGTGA. V shed 3 bases, J shed 8 bases, and the junction held 6 bases outside the gene matches. This CDR3 spans 13 amino acids. CDR3 DNA sequence: TGTGCCAGCAGCTTGGACAGGGAAGGGAAGCAGTACTTC. Protein sequence: CASSLDREGKQYF.

This chain uses TRBV7-9 with TRBJ2-1, with TRBD2 matching 11 bases. V dropped 5 bases and J dropped 2; count of bases not matched to a gene: 2. CDR1 is SEHNR, CDR2 FQNEAQ, per germline (reference sequence). The CDR3 consists of 15 residues. This chain's CDR3 is CASSISGRAYNEQFF. CDR3 sequence (DNA): TGTGCCAGCAGCATTAGCGGGAGGGCCTACAATGAGCAGTTCTTC.

This clonotype was found a few times. The chain has TRBV7-2 and TRBJ2-2; D unclear. Germline CDR1 SGHTA, CDR2 FQGNSA. V was trimmed by 5 bases and J by 1 base, leaving 11 bases between them. The CDR3 has 15 residues. This chain's CDR3 is CASSPRPLNTGELFF. The DNA for the CDR3 is TGTGCCAGCAGCCCGAGACCCTTGAACACCGGGGAGCTGTTTTTT. The full variable domain, completed using reference TRBV7-2 and TRBJ2-2, is GAGVSQSPSNKVTEKGKDVELRCDPISGHTALYWYRQSLGQGLEFLIYFQGNSAPDKSGLPSDRFSAERTGGSVSTLTIQRTQQEDSAVYLCASSPRPLNTGELFFGEGSRLTVL.

This clonotype was found a few times. As DNA, the CDR3 is TGTGCCAGCTCACCCTTTACGCCATGGACCGGGACAGGGGGCACTGAAGCTTTCTTT. Protein sequence: CASSPFTPWTGTGGTEAFF. This rearrangement joins TRBV18 to TRBJ1-1; TRBD1 matches 11 bases. Trimming removed 3 bases from V and 4 bases from J; junction bases left unmatched: 16. This CDR3 is 19 amino acids long. Germline V gene lookup returns CDR1 KGHSH and CDR2 LQKENI.

This clonotype was seen many times. This chain links TRBV7-9 with TRBJ2-1, with TRBD2 matching over 10 bases. Germline CDR1 SEHNR, CDR2 FQNEAQ (reference sequence). The CDR3 spans 17 residues. Trimming removed 5 bases from V and 6 bases from J; junction bases left unmatched: 13. The CDR3 region has the DNA TGTGCCAGCAGCCCGTTAGCGGGAGGTCTACCTATCAATGAGCAGTTCTTC. Translation: CASSPLAGGLPINEQFF.

The V gene is TRBV2, the J gene TRBJ1-5; a weak D match, TRBD1 (5 bases). This CDR3 spans 14 amino acids. Germline-derived CDR1 and CDR2 are SNHLY and FYNNEI. Between the trimmed V and J ends, which lost 6 bases and 5 bases, there was a span of 14 bases. CDR3 amino acids: CASSFDSGYQPQHF. The CDR3 DNA sequence: TGTGCCAGCAGCTTCGACAGTGGATATCAGCCCCAGCATTTT.

Ten or more counts support this clonotype. This chain uses TRBV11-2 with TRBJ1-2, with unresolved D. Germline-derived CDR1 and CDR2 are SGHAT and FQNNGV. The CDR3 contains 14 residues. V was clipped by 2 bases and J by 0 bases, with 7 bases between them. In DNA form, the CDR3 reads TGTGCCAGCAGCTTAATGCACACTAACTATGGCTACACCTTC. Its protein is CASSLMHTNYGYTF.

This clonotype was recorded many times. V usage is TRBV5-1 and J usage is TRBJ1-2; D unclear. Per the germline V gene, CDR1 is SGHRS and CDR2 is YFSETQ. V was pared by 4 bases and J by 4 bases, with 14 bases between. The CDR3 extends over 14 amino acids. CDR3 loop: CASSASQAGYGYTF. The CDR3 region has the DNA TGCGCCAGCAGCGCGTCTCAGGCGGGCTATGGCTACACCTTC.

As regards this clonotype: The junction does not match germline at one end; this may be a read error. The rearrangement uses TRBV29-1 and TRBJ2-1, with TRBD1 matching 9 bases. This CDR3 spans 15 amino acids. Germline-derived CDR1 and CDR2 are SQVTM and ANQGSEA. CDR3 in amino acids: CSVGNRGRGSYERFF. For the CDR3, the DNA is TGCAGCGTCGGCAACAGGGGGCGCGGTTCTTATGAGCGGTTCTTC.

There are many counts of this clonotype. The rearrangement joins TRBV20-1 to TRBJ2-7; TRBD1 matches at 11 bases. CDR3 size: 15 residues. Germline V gene data show CDR1 as DFQATT and CDR2 as SNEGSKA (reference sequence). Trimming at V came to 3 bases and at J to 7 bases, leaving 11 bases not matched to a gene. The CDR3 DNA reads TGCAGTGCTAGTTTCCCACCGGGACAGGGGGGAGAGCAGTACTTC. It yields the protein CSASFPPGQGGEQYF.